Sequencing of this TCR beta chain was carried out in a study of T cells in Graves' hyperthyroidism and ophthalmopathy. Findings and caveats of the study: Researchers report that a 13 V-J model separated ophthalmopathy from stable hyperthyroidism. Expanded thyroid clonotypes (above 0.001) were mostly also found in blood.

Researchers amplified the TCR beta CDR3 regions from RNA transcripts. Carried out on the TCR CDR3, a first-round RT-PCR used the HTBI primer set. TCRdb ran MiXCR on the multiplex PCR reads and lists one entry per CDR3 protein. Here the sample spans 600,000 to 650,000 distinct CDR3 sequences, around 21% being singletons. This clonotype was observed a handful of times. Its matching antigen is unknown. The study excluded patients with uncontrolled infection, other autoimmune disease, pregnancy or lactation. CDR1 is SGHRS and CDR2 is YFSETQ in the germline V gene. The J segment lost 7 bases and the V segment lost 4 bases, leaving 13 bases of the junction unmatched. CDR3 size: 16 residues.

V gene TRBV5-1 combines with J gene TRBJ2-7; 11 bases line up with TRBD2. The TCR was taken from a man aged 25 to 40 with Graves' ophthalmopathy. The specimen sequenced was blood. CDR3 sequence (DNA): TGCGCCAGCAGCACTCTCACCGGGACTAGCGGCCTGGAGCAGTACTTC. The encoded protein is CASSTLTGTSGLEQYF.